These T cell receptor beta chains were read from a single sample in a study of shared clonotypes between healthy human individuals. Profiled with immunoSEQ multiplex PCR; TCRdb holds only in-frame clones, not every one. This sample yields millions of clones, of which approximately 94% are seen a single time; 0.85% to 1.2% belongs to the top ten. The sequencing input was naive CD8+ T cells sorted from blood. The receptors stem from a man aged 18 to 35 in good health. CDR3s leave out the opening cysteine and the closing phenylalanine or tryptophan.

TRBJ1-4 | TRBV9 | ASSVEAGPATNEKLF
TRBJ2-1 | TRBV5-1 | ASSLETAYNEQF
TRBJ1-1 | TRBV7-9 | ASRGGGFTEAF
TRBJ1-1 | TRBV7-9 | ASSLAGQGFSEAF
TRBJ2-7 | TRBV5-1 | ASSLTRGNYEQY
TRBJ2-2 | TRBV30 | AWSPPNTGELF
TRBJ2-1 | TRBV10-1 | ASSVDFTYNEQF
TRBJ2-1 | TRBV13 | ASSSTGTPGNEQF
TRBJ1-4 | TRBV4-3 | ASSQGQGAGEKLF
TRBJ1-1 | TRBV15 | ATSRDSPAAF
TRBJ2-2 | TRBV7-9 | ASSVDLFTGELF
TRBJ1-6 | TRBV27 | ASSSGTANSPLH
TRBJ2-5 | TRBV29-1 | SVEGVAPETQY
TRBJ2-1 | TRBV7-8 | ASSPRVGGHNEQF
TRBJ2-7 | TRBV11-2 | ASSLVGSGIYEQY
TRBJ1-1 | TRBV2 | ASRQMTNTEAF
TRBJ2-7 | TRBV11-2 | ASSLGGTPYEQY
TRBJ2-6 | TRBV27 | ASSLDGSEANVLT
TRBJ2-7 | TRBV7-8 | ASSRMDSSYEQY
TRBJ2-6 | TRBV2 | AGSGPYISGANVLT
TRBJ2-2 | TRBV7-9 | ASSAGTDHLSYHTGELF
TRBJ2-1 | TRBV27 | ASIFGGEQF
TRBJ2-7 | TRBV11-2 | ASSPTRDEQY
TRBJ2-7 | TRBV5-6 | ASSLAGDFYEQY
TRBJ1-3 | TRBV5-8 | ASSLDVYSGNTIY
TRBJ2-1 | TRBV27 | ASSQGGVAGVWNEQF
TRBJ2-6 | TRBV5-5 | ASSLGYSGANVLT
TRBJ1-4 | TRBV7-9 | ASTLPIPGASEPNEKLF
TRBJ1-2 | TRBV7-9 | ASSSGQGGVEGYT
TRBJ1-5 | TRBV28 | ASSFRGTVHQPQH